What follows describes a single TCR beta chain. The clone's antigen remains unknown. No base-level quality is on record; no much larger clone is a single base apart. The time point label, as the study defines it: about 28 days (+/-7) after the second vaccine dose. This specimen's treatment or condition label, interpreted: meningococcal conjugate vaccine given as trial control. Samples from vaccinated people were obtained from the UK trials COV001 and COV002, which included a single-blind randomized controlled phase 2/3 trial of AZD1222 (ChAdOx1 nCoV-19) in healthy adults. Trial participant PBMC samples were collected at day 0 and day 28 after the second dose for TCRbeta chain sequencing. The data were obtained in a study of T cell responses to AZD1222 COVID-19 vaccine (dated by TCRdb to 2020 to 2023). Study-wide context: TCR sequencing covered more than 230 trial participants: 200 to 210 given two doses of AZD1222 and 26 given two doses of MenACWY control vaccine. Trial participants were enrolled by age into subgroups of 18-55, 56-69 and 70-plus years, and around 150, 28 and 57 TCR-sequenced participants, respectively, were included in these subgroups.

What the authors observed across the whole study: The vaccine-associated CD4 TCRs covered the entire spike protein, and the dominant responses fell in regions 160-218 and 743-854. Participants were mostly white British and included more females than males, and it was suggested by the authors that clonal diversity may have been underestimated. Because no day 14 peak-response samples were available, the repertoires could be characterized only after the peak T cell response. Conclusions about previously exposed vaccinees were limited because only six AZD1222 recipients were SARS-CoV-2 seropositive at baseline. Reportedly, almost half of the unique spike-specific TCRs recognized epitopes lying outside the regions that are mutated in the B.1.351 and B.1.1.7 variants. Spike-specific TCR breadth and depth rose significantly after two AZD1222 doses compared with day 0 and with MenACWY recipients. In the small 56-69-year group, the increase in depth fell short of significance, most likely because of low power.

The CDR3 runs 12 amino acids, cysteine and phenylalanine included. The retained sequence is limited to the CDR3, 36 bases, with the frame set at the first base. The V end gives up 10 bases and the J end 8 bases, leaving 8 bases in the junction not matched to a gene. The CDR3 regions of human TCRbeta chains were analyzed by immunosequencing. The original pipeline was this. TCRs in the repertoires were compared against a reference library of SARS-CoV-2-specific TCRs that had been generated with the MIRA antigen-specificity platform. Breadth was defined as the fraction of unique TCRs that were SARS-CoV-2-associated. Depth was defined as the fraction of total T cells that were SARS-CoV-2-associated. Each spike-specific TCR was assigned to its reactive spike region and to a CD4 or CD8 class using the MIRA data. Log10-transformed breadth and depth values were compared by one-way ANOVA with Sidak's multiple comparisons tests. In TCRdb, the immuneACCESS table is reduced to in-frame sequences with V and J assigned. These tables do not hold every clone; where another copy was compared, an unresolved V gene accounts for under half, and the others remain unexplained. For V, J and clone size, that table is used; D and trimming come from the DNA. This sample gives 150,000 to 200,000 clones in total; around 89% of them show up just once. The leading ten clones occupy 3.5% to 4.5% of the sample.

This sequence uses TRBV12-3 or TRBV12-4 and TRBJ2-1; 7 bases in the junction line up with TRBD2. This receptor was taken from an adult who received the MenACWY meningococcal vaccine as a control. The sequencing here drew on peripheral blood, taken 28 days after the second dose of the MenACWY control vaccine. The DNA sequence follows: TGTGCCACAAAGCGGGAAAGGGATGAGCAGTTCTTC. Translation gives CATKRERDEQFF.